Each of the 26 T cell receptor beta chains below was sequenced from the same sample in a study of OX40 agonist ivuxolimab in advanced cancers. Produced via immunoSEQ multiplex PCR; TCRdb's table is partial and in-frame only. This table has about 76,000 clones, roughly 88% appearing once. The sample in question was CD4+ or CD8+ T cells sorted from blood, obtained in a trial of the OX40 agonist ivuxolimab. Receptors were obtained from an adult with an advanced solid tumor such as melanoma, head and neck, liver or kidney cancer.

The rearrangement uses TRBV5-8 and TRBJ1-5, with D possibly TRBD1 on 5 matching bases. The CDR3 runs to 16 residues. Trimming removed 2 bases from V and 4 bases from J, with 16 bases in between. The germline V gene has CDR1 SGHTS and CDR2 YDEGEE. DNA of the CDR3: TGTGCCAGCAGCTTTAGGGTACAGGCCCAAAATCAGCCCCAGCATTTT. This sequence encodes CASSFRVQAQNQPQHF. Looking up the rest from reference TRBV5-8 and TRBJ1-5 gives the full variable domain: EAGVTQSPTHLIKTRGQQATLRCSPISGHTSVYWYQQALGLGLQFLLWYDEGEERNRGNFPPRFSGRQFPNYSSELNVNALELEDSALYLCASSFRVQAQNQPQHFGDGTRLSIL.

The chain carries TRBV7-2 and TRBJ2-1, with D possibly being TRBD1 or TRBD2 (5 bases each). The CDR3 spans 17 residues. Germline CDR1 reads SGHTA; CDR2 reads FQGNSA. Trimming removed 0 bases at V and 5 bases at J, with 17 bases between. The CDR3 here is CASSLAASGLADNEQFF. The CDR3 region has the DNA TGTGCCAGCAGCTTAGCCGCCTCGGGGCTAGCAGACAATGAGCAGTTCTTC.

The chain uses TRBV11-3 and TRBJ2-2, with unresolved D. With 0 bases removed from V and 6 bases from J, the gap between germline ends came to 14 bases. Germline V gene lookup returns CDR1 SGHNT and CDR2 YENEEA. The CDR3 totals 16 residues. The chain's CDR3 is CASSLEGRSGAGELFF. The CDR3 DNA sequence: TGTGCCAGCAGCTTAGAGGGTAGGAGTGGAGCCGGGGAGCTGTTTTTT.

The gene calls are TRBV30 and TRBJ2-3; no definite D call. The CDR3 consists of 12 residues. Germline CDR1 and CDR2: GTSNPN and SVGIG (reference sequence). V lost 7 bases and J 3 bases, leaving 11 bases between the germline ends. The CDR3 loop reads CAYALTTDTQYF. The DNA for the CDR3 is TGTGCCTACGCGCTGACAACAGATACGCAGTATTTT.

This rearrangement joins TRBV2 to TRBJ2-2; 7 nucleotides agree with TRBD1. J was trimmed by 0 bases and V by 8 bases; bases with no gene match: 9. Germline V gene sequence: CDR1 SNHLY, CDR2 FYNNEI. The CDR3 length is 16 residues. CDR3 amino acids: CASVIEGATNTGELFF. In DNA, the CDR3 is TGTGCCAGCGTTATTGAGGGGGCGACGAACACCGGGGAGCTGTTTTTT.

The chain recombines TRBV28 with TRBJ1-1; TRBD1 might be the D (6 bases). The V end lost 10 bases, the J end lost 7 bases, and 13 bases lay between the germline ends. Germline CDR1 and CDR2: MDHEN and SYDVKM. The CDR3 consists of 11 residues. In nucleotides, the CDR3 is TGTGCCACCACGGGGGCGATTGAAGCTTTCTTT. Protein product: CATTGAIEAFF.

This chain joins TRBV7-9 and TRBJ1-2; D remains ambiguous. The CDR3 runs 16 residues. CDR1 is SEHNR and CDR2 is FQNEAQ in the germline V gene (reference sequence). Between the trimmed V and J ends, which lost 5 bases and 0 bases, there was a span of 16 bases. CDR3 sequence (DNA): TGTGCCAGCAGCCCGACCTCTTCGCGGGCTAACTATGGCTACACCTTC. Encoded protein: CASSPTSSRANYGYTF.

The rearrangement joins TRBV6-5 to TRBJ2-1; D is unclear. V dropped 6 bases and J dropped 3 bases, with 9 bases sitting between them. The CDR3 is 13 amino acids. CDR1 and CDR2 (germline): MNHEY, SVGAGI. The CDR3 nucleotides are TGTGCCAGCAGCCCCCATTTCTACAATGAGCAGTTCTTC. This translates into CASSPHFYNEQFF.

J is TRBJ1-3 and V is TRBV19; TRBD1 matches at 9 bases. Trimming cost V 5 bases and J 1 base; bases outside gene matches: 3. Germline CDR1 is LNHDA and CDR2 is SQIVND (reference sequence). The CDR3 spans 15 residues. The CDR3 bases are TGTGCCAGTAGTCACAGGGGGCTGTCTGGAAACACCATATATTTT. It translates to CASSHRGLSGNTIYF.

This sequence joins TRBV5-1 and TRBJ1-4; D gene ambiguous. From germline, CDR1 is SGHRS and CDR2 YFSETQ. The CDR3 is 16 residues long. V was pared by 0 bases and J by 6 bases, with 15 bases between. CDR3: CASSLDFGPYDEKLFF. The CDR3 DNA sequence: TGCGCCAGCAGCTTGGACTTCGGACCATACGATGAAAAACTGTTTTTT.

The CDR3 spells CASTNTRMGDGYTF. In nucleotides, the CDR3 is TGTGCCAGCACTAATACGCGAATGGGAGATGGCTACACCTTC. This chain connects TRBV6-5 to TRBJ1-2; D is unclear. The germline V and J ends were trimmed by 7 bases and 6 bases, with 18 bases remaining between them. The CDR3 totals 14 residues. CDR1 and CDR2 (germline): MNHEY, SVGAGI.

V gene TRBV5-5 combines with J gene TRBJ1-4; TRBD1 matches at 9 bases. This CDR3 has 19 residues. Losses at the gene ends were 0 bases for V and 7 bases for J; bases not matched to a gene: 16. Per germline, CDR1 SGHKS and CDR2 YYEKEE (reference sequence). This chain's CDR3 is CASSLGQAINRGQGEKLFF. In DNA, the CDR3 is TGTGCCAGCAGCTTGGGCCAAGCTATCAACAGGGGGCAGGGTGAAAAACTGTTTTTT.

V is TRBV25-1 and J is TRBJ2-1; 10 bases line up with TRBD2. The germline CDR1 and CDR2 sequences are MGHDK and SYGVNS. The V segment lost 3 bases and the J segment 7 bases; nucleotides outside the gene matches: 9. The CDR3 runs to 16 residues. The CDR3 loop reads CASSDPLAGVGNEQFF. In DNA form, the CDR3 reads TGTGCCAGCAGTGATCCCCTAGCGGGAGTAGGGAATGAGCAGTTCTTC.

The chain couples TRBV9 to TRBJ1-2; D is undetermined. V shed 3 bases and J shed 8 bases, with 17 bases lying between them. The CDR3 extends over 14 amino acids. Germline loops: CDR1 SGDLS, CDR2 YYNGEE. The CDR3 DNA reads TGTGCCAGCAGCGCACTCACCGCTGTCACGGGCTACACCTTC. It specifies CASSALTAVTGYTF. Using reference TRBV9 and TRBJ1-2 for the parts outside the CDR3, the full variable domain is DSGVTQTPKHLITATGQRVTLRCSPRSGDLSVYWYQQSLDQGLQFLIQYYNGEERAKGNILERFSAQQFPDLHSELNLSSLELGDSALYFCASSALTAVTGYTFGSGTRLTVV.

This sequence joins TRBV6-5 and TRBJ1-3; D remains unclear. CDR3 length equals 14 residues. CDR1 and CDR2 from the germline V gene are MNHEY and SVGAGI. Trimming pared 6 bases from V and 0 bases from J, leaving 9 bases between. The CDR3 loop reads CASSPQSSGNTIYF. The CDR3 DNA follows: TGTGCCAGCAGCCCGCAGAGCTCTGGAAACACCATATATTTT.

The gene calls are TRBV4-3 and TRBJ1-4; 9 nucleotides align to TRBD1. From germline, CDR1 is LGHNA and CDR2 YSLEER. Trimming cost V 3 bases and J 11 bases; bases outside gene matches: 13. This CDR3 is built from 16 residues. In nucleotides, the CDR3 is TGCGCCAGCAGCCAGGGGTTCGGGACAGGGTATATGAAACTGTTTTTT. Translated, it gives CASSQGFGTGYMKLFF.

The V and J genes are TRBV5-6 and TRBJ1-1, with D uncertain. The V gene lost 0 bases and the J gene lost 4 bases, with 16 bases spanning the gap. The CDR3 covers 16 residues. Germline V gives CDR1 SGHDT, CDR2 YYEEEE. Written as DNA, the CDR3 is TGTGCCAGCAGCTTGGCGGGCGGGTTGCCGGGCACTGAAGCTTTCTTT. This encodes CASSLAGGLPGTEAFF.

About this clone itself: The sample carries other DNA sequences with the same CDR3. The gene calls are TRBV6-5 and TRBJ2-7, with 8 bases identical to TRBD2. Germline V gene sequence: CDR1 MNHEY, CDR2 SVGAGI. Trimming at V came to 8 bases and at J to 0 bases, leaving 0 bases not matched to a gene. The CDR3 contains 12 residues. CDR3 protein: CASGTSSYEQYF. CDR3 bases: TGTGCCAGCGGGACTAGCTCCTACGAGCAGTACTTC.

The chain couples TRBV6-5 to TRBJ1-5; D gene uncertain. From germline, CDR1 is MNHEY and CDR2 SVGAGI. The CDR3 length is 15 residues. V lost 10 bases and J 0 bases, leaving 16 bases between the germline ends. The chain's CDR3 is CATKPRADSNQPQHF. CDR3 DNA: TGTGCCACCAAGCCGAGGGCGGATAGCAATCAGCCCCAGCATTTT.

This clone has just one count. This chain joins TRBV7-2 and TRBJ2-3, with D unclear. The CDR3 has 13 amino acids. Germline V gene lookup returns CDR1 SGHTA and CDR2 FQGNSA. Trimming removed 5 bases at V and 4 bases at J, with 10 bases between. The DNA of the CDR3 is TGTGCCAGCAGCCCCCTGAGAGCAGATACGCAGTATTTT. Protein: CASSPLRADTQYF.

This chain joins TRBV4-1 and TRBJ1-6; D unresolved. Germline values: CDR1 MGHRA, CDR2 YSYEKL. V was shortened by 3 bases and J by 7 bases, with 13 bases between the two germline ends. This CDR3 is built from 15 residues. For the CDR3, the DNA is TGCGCCAGCAGCCAGGTTTTTCTACCCAATTCACCCCTCCACTTT. Translation: CASSQVFLPNSPLHF.

The table lists this clone with a count of one. V gene TRBV9 combines with J gene TRBJ2-3; 10 bases agree with TRBD1. The germline V gene encodes CDR1 SGDLS and CDR2 YYNGEE. The CDR3 loop spans 16 amino acids. After removal of 3 bases from V and 1 base from J, the junction contained 5 bases not matched to a gene. The DNA for the CDR3 is TGTGCCAGCAGCGCGACAGGGGGCATGCGCACAGATACGCAGTATTTT. Amino acids: CASSATGGMRTDTQYF. Complete variable domain (other parts from reference TRBV9 and TRBJ2-3): DSGVTQTPKHLITATGQRVTLRCSPRSGDLSVYWYQQSLDQGLQFLIQYYNGEERAKGNILERFSAQQFPDLHSELNLSSLELGDSALYFCASSATGGMRTDTQYFGPGTRLTVL.

This sequence joins TRBV6-1 and TRBJ2-7; 14 nucleotides line up with TRBD2. Germline-derived CDR1 and CDR2 are MNHNS and SASEGT. Trimming at V came to 4 bases and at J to 1 base, leaving 12 bases not matched to a gene. The CDR3 length is 19 residues. The CDR3: CASSGVLGLAGVWSYEQYF. CDR3 in DNA: TGTGCCAGCAGTGGGGTCCTGGGACTAGCGGGAGTTTGGTCCTACGAGCAGTACTTC.

V usage is TRBV29-1 and J usage is TRBJ2-7; 7 bases agree with TRBD2. From germline, CDR1 is SQVTM and CDR2 ANQGSEA. This CDR3 has 12 residues. V was pared by 4 bases and J by 2 bases, with 2 bases of the junction left unmatched. DNA of the CDR3: TGCAGCGTTGTGCGGGGGACCTACGAGCAGTACTTC. Its translation is CSVVRGTYEQYF.

The chain is built from TRBV15 and TRBJ2-1; 7 positions agree with TRBD1. The V and J ends lost 0 bases and 4 bases, in that order; junction bases with no gene match: 6. Germline CDR1 is LNHNV and CDR2 is YYDKDF (reference sequence). The CDR3 is 16 amino acids. CDR3 coding DNA: TGTGCCACCAGCAGAGATCCCGGGACAGCGTACAATGAGCAGTTCTTC. This codes for CATSRDPGTAYNEQFF.

The chain combines TRBV15 with TRBJ2-5, with 7 bases aligning to TRBD2. Looked up from germline, CDR1 is LNHNV and CDR2 is YYDKDF (reference sequence). The CDR3 length is 14 residues. With 5 bases clipped from V and 3 bases from J, the junction kept 6 bases outside the gene matches. The CDR3 is CATSPRGNKETQYF. The CDR3 DNA follows: TGTGCCACCAGCCCGCGGGGGAATAAAGAGACCCAGTACTTC.